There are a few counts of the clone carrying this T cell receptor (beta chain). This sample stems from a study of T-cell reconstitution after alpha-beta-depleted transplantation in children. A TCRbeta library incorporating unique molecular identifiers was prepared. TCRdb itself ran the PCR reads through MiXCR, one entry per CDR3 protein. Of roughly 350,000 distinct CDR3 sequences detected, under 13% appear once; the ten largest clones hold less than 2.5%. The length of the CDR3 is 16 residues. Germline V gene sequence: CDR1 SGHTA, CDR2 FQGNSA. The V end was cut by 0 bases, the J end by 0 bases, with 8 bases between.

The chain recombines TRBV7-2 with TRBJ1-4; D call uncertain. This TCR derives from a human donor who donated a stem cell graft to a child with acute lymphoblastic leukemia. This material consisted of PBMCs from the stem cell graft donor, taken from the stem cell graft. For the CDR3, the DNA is TGTGCCAGCAGCTTAGCTCCGAGTGCAACTAATGAAAAACTGTTTTTT. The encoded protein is CASSLAPSATNEKLFF. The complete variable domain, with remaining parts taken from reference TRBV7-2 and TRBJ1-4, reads GAGVSQSPSNKVTEKGKDVELRCDPISGHTALYWYRQSLGQGLEFLIYFQGNSAPDKSGLPSDRFSAERTGGSVSTLTIQRTQQEDSAVYLCASSLAPSATNEKLFFGSGTQLSVL.